This TCR beta chain was identified during a study of T cell responses to AZD1222 COVID-19 vaccine. Notes on the study in general: Only six or seven AZD1222 recipients tested seropositive at baseline. Spike-specific TCR breadth and depth both grew after two AZD1222 doses. Donors were mostly white British, more females; clonal diversity possibly underestimated. Across spike, vaccine-associated CD4 TCRs were found, dominant at 160-218 and 743-854.

This clone was counted once. Its antigen is as yet unknown. Only in-frame clones appear in the TCRdb table, and some are missing; sequencing was by immunoSEQ multiplex PCR. The table shows 75,000 to 100,000 clones, with roughly 87% occurring only once. The CDR3 consists of 13 residues. V lost 4 bases, J lost 3 bases, and 13 bases lay in between. The germline V gene has CDR1 SQVTM and CDR2 ANQGSEA. The TCR sequence derives from an adult in good health. The sample in question was peripheral blood, obtained on day 0 of AZD1222 vaccination. The chain couples TRBV29-1 to TRBJ2-7; D is undetermined. The CDR3 sequence: CSVAGQDRYEQYF. The CDR3, as DNA: TGCAGCGTTGCGGGTCAGGATCGCTACGAGCAGTACTTC.